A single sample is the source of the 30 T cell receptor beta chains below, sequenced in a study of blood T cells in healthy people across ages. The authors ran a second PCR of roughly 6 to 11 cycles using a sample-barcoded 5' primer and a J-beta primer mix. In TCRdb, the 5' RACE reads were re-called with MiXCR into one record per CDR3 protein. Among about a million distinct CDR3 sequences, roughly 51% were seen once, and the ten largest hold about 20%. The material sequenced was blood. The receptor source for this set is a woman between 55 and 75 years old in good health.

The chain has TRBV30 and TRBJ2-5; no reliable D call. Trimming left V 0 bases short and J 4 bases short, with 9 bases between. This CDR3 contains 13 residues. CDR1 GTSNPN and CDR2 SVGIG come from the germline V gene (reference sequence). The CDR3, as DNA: TGTGCCTGGAGTGTTGGGTACGCAGAGACCCAGTACTTC. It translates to CAWSVGYAETQYF.

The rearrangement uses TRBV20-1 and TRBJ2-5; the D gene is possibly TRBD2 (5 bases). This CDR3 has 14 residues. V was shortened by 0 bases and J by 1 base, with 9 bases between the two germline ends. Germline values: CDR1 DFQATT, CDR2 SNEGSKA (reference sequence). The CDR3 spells CSARDIRGQETQYF. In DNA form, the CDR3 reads TGCAGTGCTAGAGATATCCGGGGCCAAGAGACCCAGTACTTC.

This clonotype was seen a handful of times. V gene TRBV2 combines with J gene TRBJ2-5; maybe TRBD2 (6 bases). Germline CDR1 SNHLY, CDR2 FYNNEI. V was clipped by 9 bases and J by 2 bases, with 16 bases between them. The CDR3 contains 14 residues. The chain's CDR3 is CASLTDYLQETQYF. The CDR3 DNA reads TGTGCCAGTTTGACGGACTACTTACAAGAGACCCAGTACTTC.

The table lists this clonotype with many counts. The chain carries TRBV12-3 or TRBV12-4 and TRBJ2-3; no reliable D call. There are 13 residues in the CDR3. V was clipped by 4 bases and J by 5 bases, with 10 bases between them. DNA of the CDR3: TGTGCCAGCAGTTCCTCAATCGGAGATACGCAGTATTTT. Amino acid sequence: CASSSSIGDTQYF.

The CDR3 is CASSLSNRPFYEQYF. CDR3 DNA sequence: TGTGCCAGCAGTTTATCCAACAGGCCATTCTACGAGCAGTACTTC. The V gene is TRBV28, the J gene TRBJ2-7; D is perhaps TRBD1 (5 bases). The V gene lost 1 base and the J gene lost 3 bases, with 13 bases spanning the gap. Germline loops: CDR1 MDHEN, CDR2 SYDVKM. This CDR3 is built from 15 residues.

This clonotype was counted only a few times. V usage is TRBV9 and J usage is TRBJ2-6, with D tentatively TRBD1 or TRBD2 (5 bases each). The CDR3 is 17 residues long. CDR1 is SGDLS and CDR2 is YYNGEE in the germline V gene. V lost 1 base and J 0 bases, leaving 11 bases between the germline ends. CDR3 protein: CASSVTGQSSGANVLTF. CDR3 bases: TGTGCCAGCAGCGTAACGGGGCAGAGCTCTGGGGCCAACGTCCTGACTTTC.

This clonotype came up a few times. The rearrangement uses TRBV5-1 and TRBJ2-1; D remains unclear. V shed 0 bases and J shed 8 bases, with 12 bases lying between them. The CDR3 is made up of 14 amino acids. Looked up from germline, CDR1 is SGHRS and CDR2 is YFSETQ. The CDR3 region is CASSLEQPTDEQFF. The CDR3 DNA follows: TGCGCCAGCAGCTTGGAACAGCCGACGGATGAGCAGTTCTTC. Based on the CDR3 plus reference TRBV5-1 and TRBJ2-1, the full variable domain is KAGVTQTPRYLIKTRGQQVTLSCSPISGHRSVSWYQQTPGQGLQFLFEYFSETQRNKGNFPGRFSGRQFSNSRSEMNVSTLELGDSALYLCASSLEQPTDEQFFGPGTRLTVL.

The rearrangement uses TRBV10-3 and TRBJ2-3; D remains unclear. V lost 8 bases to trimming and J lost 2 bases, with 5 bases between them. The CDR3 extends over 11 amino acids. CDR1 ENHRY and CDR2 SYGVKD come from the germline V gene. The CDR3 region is CAIGITDTQYF. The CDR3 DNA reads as TGTGCCATCGGGATCACAGATACGCAGTATTTT.

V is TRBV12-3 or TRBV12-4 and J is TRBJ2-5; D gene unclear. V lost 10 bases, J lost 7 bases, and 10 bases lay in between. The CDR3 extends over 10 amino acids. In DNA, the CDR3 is TGTGCCACCGTTTTTGGGACCCAGTACTTC. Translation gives CATVFGTQYF.

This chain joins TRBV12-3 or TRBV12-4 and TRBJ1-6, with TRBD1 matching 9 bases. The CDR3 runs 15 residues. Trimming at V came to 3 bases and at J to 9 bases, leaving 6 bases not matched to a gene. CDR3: CASSFIRQGGSPLHF. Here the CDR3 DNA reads TGTGCCAGCAGTTTTATACGACAGGGGGGTTCACCCCTCCACTTT.

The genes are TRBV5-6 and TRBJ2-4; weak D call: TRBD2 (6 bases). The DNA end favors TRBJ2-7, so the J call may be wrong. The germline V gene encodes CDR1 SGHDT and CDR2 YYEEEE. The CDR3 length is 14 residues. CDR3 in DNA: TGTGCCAGCAGCTTGACGTGGGGGGAGTACGAGCAGTACTTC. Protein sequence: CASSLTWGEYEQYF.

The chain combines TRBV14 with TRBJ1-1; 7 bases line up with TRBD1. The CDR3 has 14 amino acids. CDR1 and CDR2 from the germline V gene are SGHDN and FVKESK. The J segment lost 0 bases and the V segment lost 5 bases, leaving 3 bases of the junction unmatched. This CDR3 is CASSWGQMNTEAFF. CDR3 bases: TGTGCCAGCAGCTGGGGACAGATGAACACTGAAGCTTTCTTT.

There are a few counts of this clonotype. The CDR3 DNA sequence: TGTGCCAGCAGTGTTACAGGAAAATATGGCTACACCTTC. It specifies CASSVTGKYGYTF. The rearrangement links TRBV2 to TRBJ1-2; D is possibly TRBD1 (5 bases). Germline CDR1 is SNHLY and CDR2 is FYNNEI. This CDR3 has 13 residues. V was clipped by 4 bases and J by 5 bases, with 11 bases between them.

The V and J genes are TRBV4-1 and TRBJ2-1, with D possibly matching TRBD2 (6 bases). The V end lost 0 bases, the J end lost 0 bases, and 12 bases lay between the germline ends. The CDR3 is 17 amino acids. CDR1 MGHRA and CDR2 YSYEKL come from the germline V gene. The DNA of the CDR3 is TGCGCCAGCAGCCAAGATTGGGAAGCGGGCTCCTACAATGAGCAGTTCTTC. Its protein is CASSQDWEAGSYNEQFF.

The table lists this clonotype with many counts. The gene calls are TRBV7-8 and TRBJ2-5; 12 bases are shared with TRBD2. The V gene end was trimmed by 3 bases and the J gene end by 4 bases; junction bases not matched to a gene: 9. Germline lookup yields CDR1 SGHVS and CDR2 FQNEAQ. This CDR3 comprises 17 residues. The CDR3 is CASSFLAGGGLGETQYF. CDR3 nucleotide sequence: TGTGCCAGCAGCTTCCTAGCGGGAGGGGGATTGGGAGAGACCCAGTACTTC.

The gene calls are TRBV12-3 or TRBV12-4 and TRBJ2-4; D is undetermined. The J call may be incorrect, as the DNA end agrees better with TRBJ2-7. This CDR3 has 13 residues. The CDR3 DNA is TGTGCCAGCAGTCCCCGGTCCCTTTCCGAGCAGTACTTC. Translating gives CASSPRSLSEQYF.

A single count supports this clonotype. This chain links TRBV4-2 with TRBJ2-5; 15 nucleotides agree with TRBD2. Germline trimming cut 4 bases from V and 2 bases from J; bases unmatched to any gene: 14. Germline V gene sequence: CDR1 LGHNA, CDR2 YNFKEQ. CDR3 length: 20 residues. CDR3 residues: CASSLKGLAGGHGGQETQYF. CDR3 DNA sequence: TGTGCCAGCAGCCTTAAGGGACTAGCGGGGGGCCATGGGGGTCAAGAGACCCAGTACTTC.

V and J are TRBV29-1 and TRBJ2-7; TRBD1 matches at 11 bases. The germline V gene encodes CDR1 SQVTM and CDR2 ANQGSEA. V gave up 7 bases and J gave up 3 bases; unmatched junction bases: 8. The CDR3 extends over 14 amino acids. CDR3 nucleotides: TGCAGCGCTTTTACCGGGACAGGGGGCTACGAGCAGTACTTC. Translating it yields CSAFTGTGGYEQYF.

CDR3 in amino acids: CASSPRSGRSYNEQFF. The CDR3 DNA sequence: TGTGCCAGCAGCCCCCGTAGCGGGCGCTCCTACAATGAGCAGTTCTTC. This chain joins TRBV11-3 and TRBJ2-1, with 7 bases matching TRBD2. The V gene's germline CDR1 is SGHNT and CDR2 YENEEA. This CDR3 has 16 residues. Trimming cost V 5 bases and J 0 bases; bases outside gene matches: 7.

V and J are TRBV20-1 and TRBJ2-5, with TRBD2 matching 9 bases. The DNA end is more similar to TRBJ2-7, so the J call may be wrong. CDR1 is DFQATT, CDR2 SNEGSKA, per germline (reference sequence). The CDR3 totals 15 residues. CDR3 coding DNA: TGCAGTGCTAGGGGAGCGGGAGGCGGACCCTACGAGCAGTACTTC. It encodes CSARGAGGGPYEQYF.

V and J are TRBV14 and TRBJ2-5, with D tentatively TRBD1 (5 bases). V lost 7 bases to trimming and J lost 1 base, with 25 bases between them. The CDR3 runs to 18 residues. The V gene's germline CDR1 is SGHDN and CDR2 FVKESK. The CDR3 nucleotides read TGTGCCAGCACCACTACTTGGCAAATCAGGGTGGTCCAAGAGACCCAGTACTTC. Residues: CASTTTWQIRVVQETQYF.

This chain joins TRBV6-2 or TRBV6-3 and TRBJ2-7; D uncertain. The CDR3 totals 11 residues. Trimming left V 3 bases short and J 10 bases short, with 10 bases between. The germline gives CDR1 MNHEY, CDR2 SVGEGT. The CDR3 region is CASSYFGPQYF. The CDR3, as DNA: TGTGCCAGCAGTTATTTTGGGCCCCAGTACTTC.

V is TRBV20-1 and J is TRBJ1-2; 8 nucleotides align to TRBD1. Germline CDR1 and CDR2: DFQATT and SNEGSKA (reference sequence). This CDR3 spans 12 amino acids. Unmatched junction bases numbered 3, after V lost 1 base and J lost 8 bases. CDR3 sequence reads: CSARGTGYGYTF. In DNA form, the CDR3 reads TGCAGTGCTAGAGGGACAGGGTACGGCTACACCTTC.

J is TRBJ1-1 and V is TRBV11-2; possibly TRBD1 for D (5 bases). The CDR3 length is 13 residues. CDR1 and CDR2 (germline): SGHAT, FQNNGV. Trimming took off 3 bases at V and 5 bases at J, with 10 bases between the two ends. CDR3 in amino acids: CASSFGGWTEAFF. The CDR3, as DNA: TGTGCCAGCAGCTTCGGGGGTTGGACTGAAGCTTTCTTT.

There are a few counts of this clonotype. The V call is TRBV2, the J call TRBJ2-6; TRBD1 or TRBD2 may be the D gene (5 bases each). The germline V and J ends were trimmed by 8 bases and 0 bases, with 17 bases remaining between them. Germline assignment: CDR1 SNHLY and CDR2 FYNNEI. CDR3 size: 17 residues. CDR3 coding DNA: TGTGCCAGCGAGTACCGGGACCGATTCTCTGGGGCCAACGTCCTGACTTTC. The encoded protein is CASEYRDRFSGANVLTF.

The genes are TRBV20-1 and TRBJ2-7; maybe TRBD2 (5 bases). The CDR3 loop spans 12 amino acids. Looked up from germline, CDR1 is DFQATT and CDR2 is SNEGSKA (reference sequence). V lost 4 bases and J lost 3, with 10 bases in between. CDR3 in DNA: TGCAGTGCTACGGGGATCCTCTACGAGCAGTACTTC. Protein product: CSATGILYEQYF.

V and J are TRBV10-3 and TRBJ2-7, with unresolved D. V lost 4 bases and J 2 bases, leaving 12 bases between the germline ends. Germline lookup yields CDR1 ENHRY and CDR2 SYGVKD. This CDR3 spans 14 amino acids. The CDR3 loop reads CAISAGNIPYEQYF. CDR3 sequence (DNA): TGTGCCATCAGTGCTGGGAACATACCCTACGAGCAGTACTTC.

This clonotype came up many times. CDR3 bases: TGCGCCAGCAGCCCACTCGTACTAGCGCCGTACCAAGAGACCCAGTACTTC. Protein sequence: CASSPLVLAPYQETQYF. This chain links TRBV4-1 with TRBJ2-5; 7 bases fit TRBD2. V was clipped by 4 bases and J by 0 bases; unmatched bases: 11. This CDR3 spans 17 amino acids. Germline CDR1 MGHRA, CDR2 YSYEKL.

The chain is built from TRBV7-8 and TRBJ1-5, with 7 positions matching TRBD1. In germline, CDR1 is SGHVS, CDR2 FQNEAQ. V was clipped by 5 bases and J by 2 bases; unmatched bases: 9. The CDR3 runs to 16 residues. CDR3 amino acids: CASSIRGGSGNQPQHF. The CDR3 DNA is TGTGCCAGCAGCATCAGGGGGGGCTCGGGCAATCAGCCCCAGCATTTT.

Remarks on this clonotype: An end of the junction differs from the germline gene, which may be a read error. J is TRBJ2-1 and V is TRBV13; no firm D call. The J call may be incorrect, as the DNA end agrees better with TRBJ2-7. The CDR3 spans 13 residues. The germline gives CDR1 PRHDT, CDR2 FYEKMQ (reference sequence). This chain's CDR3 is CASSVGRNNEQYF. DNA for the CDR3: TGTGCCAGCAGCGTAGGAAGAAACAATGAGCAGTACTTC.